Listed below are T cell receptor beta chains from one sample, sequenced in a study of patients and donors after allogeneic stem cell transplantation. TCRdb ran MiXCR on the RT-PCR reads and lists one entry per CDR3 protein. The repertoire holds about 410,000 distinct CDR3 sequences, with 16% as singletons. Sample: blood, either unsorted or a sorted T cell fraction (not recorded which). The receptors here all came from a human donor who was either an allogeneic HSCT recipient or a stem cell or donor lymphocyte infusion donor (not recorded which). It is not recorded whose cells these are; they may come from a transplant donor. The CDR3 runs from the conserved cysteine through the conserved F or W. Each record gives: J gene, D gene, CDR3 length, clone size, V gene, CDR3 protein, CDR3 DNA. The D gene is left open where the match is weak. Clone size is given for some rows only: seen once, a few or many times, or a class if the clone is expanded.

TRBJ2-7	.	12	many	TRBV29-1	CSVRDSHGEQYF	TGCAGCGTGAGGGACTCCCACGGAGAGCAGTACTTC
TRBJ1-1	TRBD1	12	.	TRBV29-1	CSGGQMNTEAFF	TGCAGCGGGGGACAGATGAACACTGAAGCTTTCTTT
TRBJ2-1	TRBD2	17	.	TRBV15	CATSRGTSGRASNEQFF	TGTGCCACCAGCAGGGGAACTAGCGGGAGGGCCAGCAATGAGCAGTTCTTC
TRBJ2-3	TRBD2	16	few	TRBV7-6	CASSPRLAGLTDTQYF	TGTGCCAGCAGCCCTAGACTAGCGGGGCTTACAGATACGCAGTATTTT
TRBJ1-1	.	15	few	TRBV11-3	CASSLRPTAGTEAFF	TGTGCCAGCAGCTTAAGACCGACCGCGGGCACTGAAGCTTTCTTT
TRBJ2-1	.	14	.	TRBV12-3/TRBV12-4	CASSLESGYNEQFF	TGTGCCAGCAGTTTAGAGTCAGGTTACAATGAGCAGTTCTTC
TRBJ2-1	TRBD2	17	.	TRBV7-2	CASSLVGTSGGLHEQFF	TGTGCCAGCAGCTTAGTCGGGACTAGCGGGGGGCTTCATGAGCAGTTCTTC
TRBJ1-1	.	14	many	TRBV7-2	CASSLGAVNTEAFF	TGTGCCAGCAGCTTGGGGGCCGTTAACACTGAAGCTTTCTTT
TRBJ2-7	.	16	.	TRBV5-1	CASSPRTAGASYEQYF	TGCGCCAGCAGCCCCCGGACGGCGGGGGCCTCCTACGAGCAGTACTTC
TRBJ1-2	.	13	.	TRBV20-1	CSARGGMEGGYTF	TGCAGTGCTAGAGGGGGGATGGAGGGTGGCTACACCTTC
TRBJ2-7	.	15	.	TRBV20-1	CSARVRDTGSYEQYF	TGCAGTGCTAGAGTAAGGGACACGGGCTCCTACGAGCAGTACTTC
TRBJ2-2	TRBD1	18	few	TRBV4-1	CASSQVFPGTVYTGELFF	TGCGCCAGCAGCCAAGTTTTTCCCGGGACAGTCTACACCGGGGAGCTGTTTTTT
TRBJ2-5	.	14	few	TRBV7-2	CASSLLVGAETQYF	TGTGCCAGCAGCTTACTGGTGGGAGCGGAGACCCAGTACTTC
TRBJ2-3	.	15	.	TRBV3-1	CASSPLRGSTDTQYF	TGTGCCAGCAGCCCTCTCCGGGGGAGCACAGATACGCAGTATTTT
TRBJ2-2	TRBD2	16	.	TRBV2	CASSRRAGGLTGELFF	TGTGCCAGCTCTCGTCGAGCGGGAGGGCTGACCGGGGAGCTGTTTTTT
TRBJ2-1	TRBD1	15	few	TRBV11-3	CASSSSGTENNEQFF	TGTGCCAGCAGCTCATCCGGGACAGAGAACAATGAGCAGTTCTTC
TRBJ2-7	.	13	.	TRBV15	CATSRDFGYEQYF	TGTGCCACCAGCAGAGATTTTGGCTACGAGCAGTACTTC
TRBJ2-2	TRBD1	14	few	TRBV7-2	CASTDRVGTGELFF	TGTGCCAGCACCGACAGGGTGGGGACCGGGGAGCTGTTTTTT
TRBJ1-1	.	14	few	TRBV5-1	CASRLNGQNTEAFF	TGCGCCAGCAGACTTAACGGTCAGAACACTGAAGCTTTCTTT
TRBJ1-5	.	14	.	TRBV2	CASSDSRSNQPQHF	TGTGCCAGCAGTGATAGCAGAAGTAATCAGCCCCAGCATTTT
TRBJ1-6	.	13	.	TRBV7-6	CASSPRPNSPLHF	TGTGCCAGCAGCCCGAGACCGAATTCACCCCTCCACTTT
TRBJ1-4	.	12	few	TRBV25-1	CASSEWAEKLFF	TGTGCCAGCAGTGAATGGGCGGAAAAACTGTTTTTT
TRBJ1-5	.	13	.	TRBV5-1	CASSLSYLSPQHF	TGCGCCAGCAGCTTGTCATACCTCAGCCCCCAGCATTTT
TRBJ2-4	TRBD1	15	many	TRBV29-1	CSAVDRSLAKNIQYF	TGCAGCGCCGTGGACAGGAGCCTAGCCAAAAACATTCAGTACTTC
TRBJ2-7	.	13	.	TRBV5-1	CASRVGATNEQYF	TGCGCCAGCAGGGTAGGGGCGACCAACGAGCAGTACTTC
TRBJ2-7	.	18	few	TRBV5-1	CASSVGAGVFFNAYEQYF	TGCGCCAGCAGTGTTGGGGCAGGGGTCTTTTTCAACGCCTACGAGCAGTACTTC
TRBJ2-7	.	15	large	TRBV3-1	CASSQLARSSYEQYF	TGTGCCAGCAGCCAGTTAGCGCGGAGCTCCTACGAGCAGTACTTC
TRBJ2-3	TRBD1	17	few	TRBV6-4	CASSDFLGDRNTDTQYF	TGTGCCAGCAGTGACTTTCTTGGGGACAGAAACACAGATACGCAGTATTTT
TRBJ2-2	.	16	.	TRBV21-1	CASSITGGSNTGELFF	TGTGCCAGCAGTATAACGGGGGGGAGCAACACCGGGGAGCTGTTTTTT
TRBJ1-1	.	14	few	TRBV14	CASSRLTGNTEAFF	TGTGCCAGCAGCCGGCTGACAGGAAACACTGAAGCTTTCTTT
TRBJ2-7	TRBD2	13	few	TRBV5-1	CASSSSGKYEQYF	TGCGCCAGCAGCAGTAGCGGGAAGTACGAGCAGTACTTC
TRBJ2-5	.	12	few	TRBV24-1	CATSAHKETQYF	TGTGCCACCAGTGCACACAAGGAGACCCAGTACTTC
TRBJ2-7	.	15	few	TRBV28	CASSSRLVGGYEQYF	TGTGCCAGCAGTTCTCGACTGGTGGGAGGTTACGAGCAGTACTTC
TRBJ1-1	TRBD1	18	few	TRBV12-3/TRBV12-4	CASSLHSRTGGTNTEAFF	TGTGCCAGCAGTTTACATTCTCGGACAGGGGGGACGAACACTGAAGCTTTCTTT
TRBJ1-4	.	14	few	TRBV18	CASSPQSTNEKLFF	TGTGCCAGCTCACCACAGTCAACTAATGAAAAACTGTTTTTT
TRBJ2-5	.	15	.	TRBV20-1	CSARAGTLSRETQYF	TGCAGTGCTAGAGCCGGGACGCTGTCGCGGGAGACCCAGTACTTC
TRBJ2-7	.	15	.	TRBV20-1	CSAEGRERGTYEQYF	TGCAGTGCAGAGGGCCGGGAGAGGGGGACCTACGAGCAGTACTTC
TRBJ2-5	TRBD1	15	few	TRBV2	CASIVRTGGFETQYF	TGTGCCAGCATAGTAAGGACAGGAGGCTTTGAGACCCAGTACTTC
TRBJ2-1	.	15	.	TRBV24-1	CATSDPGWGNNEQFF	TGTGCCACCAGTGATCCCGGGTGGGGGAACAATGAGCAGTTCTTC
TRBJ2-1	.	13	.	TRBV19	CASSGLVHNEQFF	TGTGCCAGTAGTGGGCTAGTGCACAATGAGCAGTTCTTC
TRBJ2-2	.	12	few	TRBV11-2	CASSLSTQELFF	TGTGCCAGCAGCTTGTCCACACAGGAGCTGTTTTTT
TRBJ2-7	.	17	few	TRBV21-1	CASRKRQGAICTYEQYF	TGTGCCAGCAGAAAGCGGCAGGGGGCGATTTGTACCTACGAGCAGTACTTC
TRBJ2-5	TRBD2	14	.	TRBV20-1	CSARRVAGQETQYF	TGCAGTGCTAGACGGGTAGCGGGACAAGAGACCCAGTACTTC
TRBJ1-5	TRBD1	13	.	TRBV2	CASGQGGKQPQHF	TGTGCCAGCGGACAGGGAGGAAAACAGCCCCAGCATTTT
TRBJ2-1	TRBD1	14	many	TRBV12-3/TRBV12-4	CASSLGRGLDEQFF	TGCGCCAGCAGCTTGGGTAGGGGGCTCGATGAGCAGTTCTTC
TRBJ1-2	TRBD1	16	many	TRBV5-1	CASTVGTGGANYGYTF	TGCGCCAGCACCGTAGGGACAGGGGGCGCGAACTATGGCTACACCTTC
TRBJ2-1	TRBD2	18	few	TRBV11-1	CASSAGSPTREAVNEQFF	TGTGCCAGCAGCGCGGGGTCCCCGACGCGGGAGGCGGTAAATGAGCAGTTCTTC
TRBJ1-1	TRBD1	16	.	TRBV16	CASSQLDRVGDTEAFF	TGTGCCAGCAGCCAATTGGACAGGGTTGGCGACACTGAAGCTTTCTTT
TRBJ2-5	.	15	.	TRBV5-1	CASSPGRTGQETQYF	TGCGCCAGCAGCCCCGGGAGGACAGGGCAAGAGACCCAGTACTTC
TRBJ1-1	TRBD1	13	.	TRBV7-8	CASSLARGRNTFF	TGTGCCAGCAGCTTAGCGAGGGGGCGGAACACTTTCTTT
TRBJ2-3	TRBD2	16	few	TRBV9	CASSVGTGGLTDTQYF	TGTGCCAGCAGCGTAGGGACGGGGGGGCTTACAGATACGCAGTATTTT